This T cell receptor (beta chain) was recorded in a study of shared clonotypes between healthy human individuals. Cells designated naive CD8 were CD45RO-negative and were positively selected for CCR7, with terminally differentiated effector memory CD45RA+ cells excluded. Trimming shortened V by 3 bases and J by 6 bases, and 15 bases separated the two germline ends. CDR3 length: 14 amino acids. The germline V gene encodes CDR1 LGHNA and CDR2 YSLEER. The protocol was immunoSEQ multiplex PCR, while the TCRdb copy is restricted to in-frame clones and leaves out a portion. The sample holds about 2 million clones; approximately 94% are singletons and the top ten take 0.9% to 1.5%.

The rearrangement links TRBV4-3 to TRBJ2-7; the D gene is possibly TRBD2 (6 bases). The receptor comes from a man between 18 and 29 years old in good health. Sequenced sample: naive CD8+ T cells sorted from blood. The CDR3 sequence is CASSHSAAGGEQYF. CDR3 in DNA: TGCGCCAGCAGCCATTCCGCAGCCGGGGGCGAGCAGTACTTC.